This T cell receptor beta chain was retrieved from a study of blood T cell repertoires in COVID-19. As for the study in general: Samples representing acute and convalescent COVID-19 were sourced from the United States, Italy and Spain.

Per the authors' pipeline: The assay estimated nucleated cells by amplifying reference gene primers. The table came from immunoSEQ multiplex PCR; TCRdb's copy has only in-frame clones and leaves some out. Clonal size and the V and J genes are those of that table, whereas D and trimming came from the DNA. The table lists roughly 240,000 clones, 65% to 90% of them singletons. Participant reports of clinical history set cohort assignment. V lost 6 bases and J 3 bases, leaving 15 bases between the germline ends. This CDR3 is built from 14 residues. Germline CDR1 and CDR2: LNHDA and SQIVND (reference sequence).

This receptor was taken from a woman between 50 and 59 years old with acute COVID-19. This chain links TRBV19 with TRBJ2-7, with D maybe TRBD2 (7 bases). Input material: PBMCs or T cells enriched from blood (not recorded which). In DNA, the CDR3 is TGTGCCAGTAGCCTAAGGGGGGGAGACTACGAGCAGTACTTC. This codes for CASSLRGGDYEQYF.